This passage covers 29 T cell receptor beta chains from one sample sequenced in a study of blood T cell repertoires in COVID-19 (dated by TCRdb to about 2020). Libraries came from the immunoSEQ multiplex PCR assay. The source is immuneACCESS, and TCRdb retained only in-frame sequences with V and J called. Part of the clones is not carried over; for the studies checked, unresolved V genes explain less than half of this, and the remainder is unexplained. This sample comprises 110,000 to 150,000 clones, roughly 90% of them detected only once. Around 4.2% of the sample goes to the ten largest clones. Sequenced: PBMCs or T cells enriched from blood (not recorded which). The receptor source for this set is a man aged 50-59 years who had recovered from COVID-19.

This clone has only a few counts. The chain combines TRBV9 with TRBJ2-2; 9 nucleotides line up with TRBD2. Germline lookup yields CDR1 SGDLS and CDR2 YYNGEE. The V segment lost 3 bases and the J segment 7 bases; nucleotides outside the gene matches: 4. The CDR3 is 14 amino acids. CDR3 sequence reads: CASSERGVGGELFF. In DNA, the CDR3 is TGTGCCAGCAGCGAGCGGGGGGTAGGCGGGGAGCTGTTTTTT. The complete variable domain, with remaining parts taken from reference TRBV9 and TRBJ2-2, reads DSGVTQTPKHLITATGQRVTLRCSPRSGDLSVYWYQQSLDQGLQFLIQYYNGEERAKGNILERFSAQQFPDLHSELNLSSLELGDSALYFCASSERGVGGELFFGEGSRLTVL.

The gene calls are TRBV18 and TRBJ2-5; TRBD1 matches 8 bases. This CDR3 region has 13 residues. Germline V gene data show CDR1 as KGHSH and CDR2 as LQKENI. After removal of 5 bases from V and 7 bases from J, the junction contained 6 bases not matched to a gene. The CDR3 loop is CASSEGQVRTQYF. The CDR3 nucleotides are TGTGCCAGCTCAGAGGGACAGGTACGGACCCAGTACTTC.

The chain carries TRBV19 and TRBJ1-4, with D unresolved. V lost 6 bases and J 0 bases, leaving 8 bases between the germline ends. Germline CDR1 and CDR2: LNHDA and SQIVND (reference sequence). The CDR3 covers 14 residues. This CDR3 reads CASSQKTTNEKLFF. The CDR3 region has the DNA TGTGCCAGTAGCCAGAAAACAACTAATGAAAAACTGTTTTTT.

The chain carries TRBV7-9 and TRBJ2-1; 8 positions agree with TRBD2. CDR1 and CDR2 from the germline V gene are SEHNR and FQNEAQ (reference sequence). The length of the CDR3 is 15 residues. Germline trimming cut 10 bases from V and 0 bases from J; bases unmatched to any gene: 8. The CDR3 nucleotides are TGTGCCATTTATTATAGCGGGAACTCCTACAATGAGCAGTTCTTC. Translated, it gives CAIYYSGNSYNEQFF.

The chain uses TRBV3-1 (or the pseudogene TRBV3-2) and TRBJ2-7; tentatively, D is TRBD2 (6 bases). The germline V gene encodes CDR1 LGHDT and CDR2 YNNKEL (reference sequence). This CDR3 has 14 amino acids. V was clipped by 4 bases and J by 0 bases, with 10 bases between them. The CDR3 bases are TGTGCCAGCAGCCGCGGGACTCACTCCTACGAGCAGTACTTC. Amino acid sequence: CASSRGTHSYEQYF.

The genes are TRBV21-1 and TRBJ2-3; TRBD2, the table's D call, lacks a check against the DNA. TRBV21-1 is a documented pseudogene. This CDR3 spans 16 amino acids. The CDR3 protein is CASSRIAGGPTDTQYF. DNA for the CDR3: TGTGCCAGCAGCAGGATAGCGGGGGGGCCGACAGATACGCAGTATTTT.

The chain employs TRBV24-1 and TRBJ2-3; the match to TRBD1 covers 10 bases. Germline loops: CDR1 KGHDR, CDR2 SFDVKD. The CDR3 length is 16 residues. Germline trimming cut 3 bases from V and 5 bases from J; bases unmatched to any gene: 7. This chain's CDR3 is CATSDTRDRGGDTQYF. DNA of the CDR3: TGTGCCACCAGTGATACCCGGGACAGGGGTGGAGATACGCAGTATTTT.

This chain uses TRBV7-9 with TRBJ1-4, with TRBD1 matching over 9 bases. The germline V gene encodes CDR1 SEHNR and CDR2 FQNEAQ (reference sequence). The V segment lost 1 base and the J segment 8 bases; nucleotides outside the gene matches: 5. The CDR3 runs to 15 residues. DNA for the CDR3: TGTGCCAGCAGCTTAGTTTACAGGGGGCGAGAAAAACTGTTTTTT. Protein: CASSLVYRGREKLFF.

A few counts support this clone. The chain recombines TRBV25-1 with TRBJ1-5; TRBD1 agrees at 7 bases. J lost 14 bases, V lost 4 bases, and 11 bases had no gene match. Germline CDR1 and CDR2: MGHDK and SYGVNS. The CDR3 loop spans 13 amino acids. CDR3 in amino acids: CASSGQGFSPKHF. The CDR3 nucleotides read TGTGCCAGCAGTGGACAGGGTTTTTCTCCAAAGCATTTT.

This sequence joins TRBV7-6 and TRBJ1-2; 8 bases fit TRBD1. CDR1 is SGHVS, CDR2 FNYEAQ, per germline. V shed 5 bases, J shed 5 bases, and the junction held 4 bases outside the gene matches. The CDR3 loop spans 13 amino acids. CDR3 nucleotide sequence: TGTGCCAGCAGCCTGGACAGGGATTATGGCTACACCTTC. Translating it yields CASSLDRDYGYTF.

This clone was counted between two and nine times. The chain has TRBV7-8 and TRBJ2-1; no clear D. CDR3 length: 12 residues. With 5 bases removed from V and 2 bases from J, the gap between germline ends came to 4 bases. Germline V lookup: CDR1 SGHVS, CDR2 FQNEAQ. The CDR3 region has the DNA TGTGCCAGCAGCCCCGCCTACAATGAGCAGTTCTTC. It translates to CASSPAYNEQFF.

This clone was observed a few times. The chain joins TRBV4-3 to TRBJ2-3, with 9 bases identical to TRBD1. This CDR3 is built from 16 residues. Germline-derived CDR1 and CDR2 are LGHNA and YSLEER. J gave up 1 base and V 7 bases, and 9 bases lay outside the gene matches. Written as DNA, the CDR3 is TGCGCCAGCACCTCCGGGACAGGGCTAGGCACAGATACGCAGTATTTT. Translating it yields CASTSGTGLGTDTQYF.

V and J are TRBV4-3 and TRBJ2-7, with 9 bases lining up with TRBD2. The V gene's germline CDR1 is LGHNA and CDR2 YSLEER. The CDR3 contains 15 residues. Unmatched junction bases numbered 3, after V lost 0 bases and J lost 3 bases. The CDR3 sequence is CASSQELSGSYEQYF. CDR3 in DNA: TGCGCCAGCAGCCAAGAACTTAGCGGGAGCTACGAGCAGTACTTC.

The chain is built from TRBV15 and TRBJ1-2; D is perhaps TRBD1 (6 bases). The CDR3 sequence is 15 residues long. Trimming removed 2 bases from V and 2 bases from J, with 12 bases in between. CDR1 LNHNV and CDR2 YYDKDF come from the germline V gene (reference sequence). CDR3 in amino acids: CATSRWGQGNYGYTF. The CDR3 nucleotides are TGTGCCACCAGCAGATGGGGCCAGGGGAACTATGGCTACACCTTC.

The chain recombines TRBV6-5 with TRBJ2-3; TRBD1 matches 8 bases. V lost 3 bases and J lost 5; bases outside the gene matches: 7. The CDR3 has 15 residues. Germline CDR1 MNHEY, CDR2 SVGAGI. CDR3 coding DNA: TGTGCCAGCAGTTATTACAGGGGGAGTGAAGATACGCAGTATTTT. This codes for CASSYYRGSEDTQYF.

The J gene is TRBJ2-1, the V gene TRBV19; D might be TRBD2 (7 bases). The CDR3 spans 14 residues. The V gene lost 4 bases and the J gene lost 8 bases, with 15 bases spanning the gap. Germline CDR1 and CDR2: LNHDA and SQIVND (reference sequence). The CDR3 DNA reads TGTGCCAGTAGTAAACTCGGGGGGCGGGATGAGCAGTTCTTC. It yields the protein CASSKLGGRDEQFF.

The sample holds one count of this clone. V usage is TRBV7-9 and J usage is TRBJ1-2; TRBD1 aligns across 7 bases. V was clipped by 2 bases and J by 5 bases; unmatched bases: 5. This CDR3 is 14 amino acids long. Germline loops: CDR1 SEHNR, CDR2 FQNEAQ (reference sequence). The CDR3 loop reads CASSLLETGYGYTF. CDR3 nucleotides: TGTGCCAGCAGCTTACTTGAGACAGGGTATGGCTACACCTTC. The whole variable domain, remainder taken from reference TRBV7-9 and TRBJ1-2, is DTGVSQNPRHKITKRGQNVTFRCDPISEHNRLYWYRQTLGQGPEFLTYFQNEAQLEKSRLLSDRFSAERPKGSFSTLEIQRTEQGDSAMYLCASSLLETGYGYTFGSGTRLTVV.

The genes are TRBV2 and TRBJ2-5; 7 positions agree with TRBD1. There are 15 residues in the CDR3. Germline CDR1 is SNHLY and CDR2 is FYNNEI. V lost 8 bases to trimming and J lost 2 bases; unmatched junction nucleotides: 11. The CDR3 is CASGIRGQRQETQYF. Here the CDR3 DNA reads TGTGCCAGCGGTATAAGGGGACAGAGACAAGAGACCCAGTACTTC.

The rearrangement links TRBV7-3 to TRBJ1-1; 8 bases line up with TRBD1. Trimming took 8 bases from V and 8 from J; bases not matched to a gene: 10. The CDR3 consists of 13 residues. Germline values: CDR1 SGHTA, CDR2 FQGTGA. The CDR3 coding sequence is TGTGCCAGCTCGCCTTCTCGGACAGGGGAAGCTTTCTTT. It specifies CASSPSRTGEAFF.

This chain connects TRBV2 to TRBJ2-5; 7 bases are shared with TRBD1. Germline V gene data show CDR1 as SNHLY and CDR2 as FYNNEI. The CDR3 sequence is 15 residues long. With 7 bases clipped from V and 4 bases from J, the junction kept 12 bases outside the gene matches. In nucleotides, the CDR3 is TGTGCCAGCACTACCGACAGGGTTGGGCGAGAGACCCAGTACTTC. This encodes CASTTDRVGRETQYF.

This sequence joins TRBV27 and TRBJ1-6, with 7 bases that match TRBD1. Germline V gene lookup returns CDR1 MNHEY and CDR2 SMNVEV (reference sequence). CDR3 size: 18 residues. V dropped 2 bases and J dropped 7; count of bases not matched to a gene: 14. The CDR3 region is CASSLKGLGTANNSPLHF. CDR3 DNA sequence: TGTGCCAGCAGTTTAAAGGGCTTGGGGACAGCCAACAATTCACCCCTCCACTTT.

The CDR3 here is CASSLTPGGGNTIYF. The CDR3 coding sequence is TGTGCCAGCAGCTTAACACCGGGAGGAGGAAACACCATATATTTT. This chain links TRBV7-3 with TRBJ1-3; no definite D call. The V end lost 0 bases, the J end lost 4 bases, and 10 bases lay between the germline ends. Germline V gives CDR1 SGHTA, CDR2 FQGTGA. The CDR3 has 15 amino acids.

The chain couples TRBV6-1 to TRBJ1-4, with 7 bases fitting TRBD1. J was trimmed by 8 bases and V by 3 bases; bases with no gene match: 12. The germline gives CDR1 MNHNS, CDR2 SASEGT. This CDR3 is built from 16 residues. The CDR3, as DNA: TGTGCCAGCAGTGAGCCCCCCAGGGGGAGTGGAGAAAAACTGTTTTTT. Translating it yields CASSEPPRGSGEKLFF.

The gene calls are TRBV28 and TRBJ1-2, with 7 bases lining up with TRBD1. Trimming removed 4 bases from V and 8 bases from J; junction bases left unmatched: 10. The CDR3 extends over 14 amino acids. Germline assignment: CDR1 MDHEN and CDR2 SYDVKM. For the CDR3, the DNA is TGTGCCAGCAGTTCACTTCCTACAGGGGCCGGCTACACCTTC. It encodes CASSSLPTGAGYTF.

V and J are TRBV4-3 and TRBJ1-1; the D is unclear. Trimming took off 0 bases at V and 4 bases at J, with 18 bases between the two ends. The CDR3 sequence is 17 residues long. The germline V gene encodes CDR1 LGHNA and CDR2 YSLEER. The CDR3 here is CASSQDFGDEAGTEAFF. CDR3 DNA sequence: TGCGCCAGCAGCCAAGATTTCGGGGATGAAGCGGGCACTGAAGCTTTCTTT.

The chain couples TRBV4-1 to TRBJ2-7, with 7 positions matching TRBD1. The V gene end was trimmed by 3 bases and the J gene end by 7 bases; junction bases not matched to a gene: 12. The CDR3 runs 15 residues. Per germline, CDR1 MGHRA and CDR2 YSYEKL. The CDR3 nucleotides read TGCGCCAGCAGCCACCTACCGACAGGGATGGAAGAGCAGTACGTC. Translating gives CASSHLPTGMEEQYV.

This sequence joins TRBV28 and TRBJ1-5; the match to TRBD1 covers 8 bases. The CDR3 length is 13 residues. The V gene's germline CDR1 is MDHEN and CDR2 SYDVKM. The V segment lost 4 bases and the J segment 6 bases; nucleotides outside the gene matches: 2. The CDR3 DNA follows: TGTGCCAGCAGTTCGGACAGGGCTCAGCCCCAGCATTTT. Translation: CASSSDRAQPQHF.

By its share, this clone is medium-sized (0.01 to 0.1%). This chain connects TRBV5-1 to TRBJ2-1; TRBD2 aligns across 9 bases. The CDR3 consists of 14 residues. V lost 6 bases and J lost 4; bases outside the gene matches: 5. Germline assignment: CDR1 SGHRS and CDR2 YFSETQ. The CDR3: CASTFSGGYNEQFF. DNA of the CDR3: TGCGCCAGCACCTTTAGCGGGGGATACAATGAGCAGTTCTTC.

V and J are TRBV15 and TRBJ1-2; TRBD1 agrees at 11 bases. This CDR3 spans 17 amino acids. Unmatched junction bases numbered 7, after V lost 2 bases and J lost 2 bases. CDR1 is LNHNV, CDR2 YYDKDF, per germline (reference sequence). CDR3 bases: TGTGCCACCAGCAGACACGGAGGACAGGGGGCGAACTATGGCTACACCTTC. Translation gives CATSRHGGQGANYGYTF.